The clone carrying this T cell receptor beta chain was seen a few times. Profiled with immunoSEQ multiplex PCR; TCRdb holds only in-frame clones, not every one. The sample holds over 150,000 clones, approximately 87% seen once. The sample originates from a study of blood T cell repertoires in COVID-19. About the study: The United States, Italy and Spain were the sources of the acute and convalescent COVID-19 samples.

The CDR3 runs 14 residues. Germline V gives CDR1 SGHDT, CDR2 YYEEEE. V was clipped by 4 bases and J by 3 bases; unmatched bases: 6. The clonotype comes from a man aged 65-85 years with active or convalescent COVID-19. The genes are TRBV5-6 and TRBJ2-5; 7 bases match TRBD2. Sequencing used peripheral blood. DNA for the CDR3: TGTGCCAGCAGCCCTCTGGGGGGGGAAGAGACCCAGTACTTC. Translating gives CASSPLGGEETQYF. Full variable domain (rest looked up from reference TRBV5-6 and TRBJ2-5): DAGVTQSPTHLIKTRGQQVTLRCSPKSGHDTVSWYQQALGQGPQFIFQYYEEEERQRGNFPDRFSGHQFPNYSSELNVNALLLGDSALYLCASSPLGGEETQYFGPGTRLLVL.